One and the same sample provided the 21 T cell receptor beta chains below, sequenced in a study of cytomegalovirus exposure and HLA in healthy donors. The PCR had 60 Vbeta and 13 Jbeta primers. Using immunoSEQ multiplex PCR, the repertoire was profiled, and TCRdb retains in-frame clones only, with some absent. The sample has under 150,000 clones, approximately 9% seen once. Sequencing used PBMCs. Receptors originate from a male donor in good health and CMV-seronegative.

The rearrangement uses TRBV28 and TRBJ1-5; D is uncertain. The CDR3 loop spans 19 amino acids. Trimming pared 3 bases from V and 4 bases from J, leaving 25 bases between. Germline lookup yields CDR1 MDHEN and CDR2 SYDVKM. CDR3 sequence (DNA): TGTGCCAGCAGTTTCCCCCCCGGCGGGTCAGGTTTAGGTAATCAGCCCCAGCATTTT. Translation gives CASSFPPGGSGLGNQPQHF.

In this sample, this clone turned up a few times. The chain has TRBV4-3 and TRBJ2-2; D remains ambiguous. The CDR3 spans 14 residues. Deletions cut 6 bases from V and 8 bases from J, with 16 bases between. Germline lookup yields CDR1 LGHNA and CDR2 YSLEER. The CDR3 bases are TGCGCCAGCAGGCGCATCCGAGCTTCAGGGGAGCTGTTTTTT. As protein: CASRRIRASGELFF.

This clone was observed a few times. The genes are TRBV5-1 and TRBJ2-7; the match to TRBD2 covers 10 bases. With V trimmed by 0 bases and J by 6 bases, 3 bases remained unmatched. This CDR3 spans 14 amino acids. CDR1 and CDR2 (germline): SGHRS, YFSETQ. CDR3 loop: CASSLEAGGLEQYF. CDR3 sequence (DNA): TGCGCCAGCAGCTTGGAAGCGGGGGGGCTCGAGCAGTACTTC.

This clone turned up a few times. V and J are TRBV19 and TRBJ1-1; 7 nucleotides match TRBD1. Germline V gene data show CDR1 as LNHDA and CDR2 as SQIVND (reference sequence). The V and J ends lost 4 bases and 0 bases, in that order; junction bases with no gene match: 11. The CDR3 is 17 amino acids. As DNA, the CDR3 is TGTGCCAGTAGTAGGTCCGGGACAGTGTACATGAACACTGAAGCTTTCTTT. Translating it yields CASSRSGTVYMNTEAFF.

This clone appeared a few times. The rearrangement joins TRBV9 to TRBJ1-3, with D uncertain. In germline, CDR1 is SGDLS, CDR2 YYNGEE. CDR3 length: 14 residues. Trimming pared 0 bases from V and 0 bases from J, leaving 4 bases between. The CDR3 nucleotides are TGTGCCAGCAGCGTAGGGAGCTCTGGAAACACCATATATTTT. Its translation: CASSVGSSGNTIYF.

The chain's CDR3 is CASSYFGNTEAFF. The CDR3 DNA reads as TGTGCCAGCAGTTATTTCGGGAACACTGAAGCTTTCTTT. The genes are TRBV6-5 and TRBJ1-1; D unclear. The CDR3 contains 13 residues. V lost 3 bases, J lost 1 base, and 6 bases lay in between. Germline CDR1 and CDR2: MNHEY and SVGAGI.

In its sample, this clone was seen a few times. This chain joins TRBV19 and TRBJ2-2, with TRBD2 matching over 15 bases. The ends lost 7 bases at V and 3 bases at J; junction bases unmatched: 9. Germline-derived CDR1 and CDR2 are LNHDA and SQIVND (reference sequence). The CDR3 has 18 amino acids. CDR3 DNA sequence: TGTGCCAGTACAAGTCCCGGGACTAGCGGGGGGTACACCGGGGAGCTGTTTTTT. Translated: CASTSPGTSGGYTGELFF. The whole variable domain, remainder taken from reference TRBV19 and TRBJ2-2, is DGGITQSPKYLFRKEGQNVTLSCEQNLNHDAMYWYRQDPGQGLRLIYYSQIVNDFQKGDIAEGYSVSREKKESFPLTVTSAQKNPTAFYLCASTSPGTSGGYTGELFFGEGSRLTVL.

The chain is built from TRBV5-4 and TRBJ1-2; tentatively, D is TRBD1 (5 bases). The CDR3 consists of 14 residues. Between the trimmed V and J ends, which lost 2 bases and 3 bases, there was a span of 11 bases. CDR1 and CDR2 from the germline V gene are SGHNT and YYREEE (reference sequence). In nucleotides, the CDR3 is TGTGCCAGCAGCTTCTCGGGGGAGGACTATGGCTACACCTTC. This encodes CASSFSGEDYGYTF.

This clone was observed a handful of times. The chain is built from TRBV19 and TRBJ2-1; weak D call: TRBD2 (6 bases). V shed 1 base and J shed 8 bases, with 12 bases lying between them. Germline V lookup: CDR1 LNHDA, CDR2 SQIVND (reference sequence). The CDR3 is 14 residues long. The CDR3 loop is CASSIAQTRDEQFF. In DNA, the CDR3 is TGTGCCAGTAGTATAGCTCAGACTAGAGATGAGCAGTTCTTC.

This clone was detected only a few times. Other nucleotide sequences in the sample specify the same CDR3. The V call is TRBV27, the J call TRBJ1-4; the match to TRBD1 covers 7 bases. Germline assignment: CDR1 MNHEY and CDR2 SMNVEV (reference sequence). V trimming: 4 bases; J trimming: 8 bases; junction bases outside the gene matches: 10. This CDR3 is built from 15 residues. The CDR3 DNA follows: TGTGCCAGCAGTTCCCGGCACATCAGGGGGGAAAAACTGTTTTTT. It specifies CASSSRHIRGEKLFF.

This clone occurred a few times. The chain links TRBV2 to TRBJ1-1; D is perhaps TRBD1 (5 bases). CDR1 and CDR2 (germline): SNHLY, FYNNEI. The CDR3 runs to 14 residues. Trimming left V 10 bases short and J 4 bases short, with 19 bases between. The CDR3 is CATQGAGLGTEAFF. The CDR3 DNA reads as TGTGCCACCCAAGGGGCAGGGTTAGGCACTGAAGCTTTCTTT.

This chain joins TRBV29-1 and TRBJ2-5; a weak D match, TRBD1 (5 bases). The CDR3 runs 14 residues. The V and J ends lost 6 bases and 1 base respectively, with 15 bases between them. CDR1 SQVTM and CDR2 ANQGSEA come from the germline V gene. CDR3 sequence reads: CSVAHSDSQETQYF. The CDR3 bases are TGCAGCGTCGCCCATTCTGACAGCCAAGAGACCCAGTACTTC.

A few counts support this clone. The chain uses TRBV6-1 and TRBJ1-4; D is undetermined. Germline V lookup: CDR1 MNHNS, CDR2 SASEGT. V was cut by 7 bases and J by 3 bases, with 15 bases left in between. This CDR3 region has 15 residues. CDR3 in DNA: TGTGCCAGCACCCCCTTGGGCGCTCCTAATGAAAAACTGTTTTTT. Its translation: CASTPLGAPNEKLFF.

This clone turned up a few times. This chain connects TRBV19 to TRBJ1-5; D is unclear. The CDR3 has 14 residues. From germline, CDR1 is LNHDA and CDR2 SQIVND (reference sequence). V lost 4 bases and J 3 bases, leaving 10 bases between the germline ends. CDR3 sequence: CASSKQSSNQPQHF. The CDR3 region has the DNA TGTGCCAGTAGTAAACAGTCGTCCAATCAGCCCCAGCATTTT. Based on the CDR3 plus reference TRBV19 and TRBJ1-5, the full variable domain is DGGITQSPKYLFRKEGQNVTLSCEQNLNHDAMYWYRQDPGQGLRLIYYSQIVNDFQKGDIAEGYSVSREKKESFPLTVTSAQKNPTAFYLCASSKQSSNQPQHFGDGTRLSIL.

The chain joins TRBV7-3 to TRBJ2-1; 11 positions match TRBD2. CDR3 length: 16 amino acids. The V gene's germline CDR1 is SGHTA and CDR2 FQGTGA. V was clipped by 4 bases and J by 3 bases; unmatched bases: 5. CDR3 region: CASSSSTSGGYNEQFF. The CDR3 DNA follows: TGTGCCAGCAGCTCATCCACTAGCGGGGGCTACAATGAGCAGTTCTTC.

CDR3: CAWSVQGTSTDTQYF. CDR3 bases: TGTGCCTGGAGTGTTCAGGGAACTAGCACAGATACGCAGTATTTT. V usage is TRBV30 and J usage is TRBJ2-3, with D tentatively TRBD1 (5 bases). Germline V gene sequence: CDR1 GTSNPN, CDR2 SVGIG (reference sequence). This CDR3 has 15 amino acids. V was clipped by 0 bases and J by 0 bases, with 10 bases between them.

The chain employs TRBV13 and TRBJ2-1; 15 nucleotides match TRBD2. The CDR3 has 15 amino acids. Per the germline V gene, CDR1 is PRHDT and CDR2 is FYEKMQ (reference sequence). J lost 9 bases, V lost 5 bases, and 5 bases had no gene match. The CDR3 reads CASSRTSGGAAEQFF. DNA of the CDR3: TGTGCCAGCAGCCGGACTAGCGGGGGGGCTGCTGAGCAGTTCTTC.

Only a few counts were recorded for this clone. The CDR3 here is CASSTLGGIEQFF. As DNA, the CDR3 is TGTGCCAGCAGTACTTTAGGGGGAATTGAGCAGTTCTTC. J is TRBJ2-1 and V is TRBV28, with D perhaps matching TRBD1 (6 bases). Germline V gene data show CDR1 as MDHEN and CDR2 as SYDVKM. V was trimmed by 5 bases and J by 9 bases, leaving 14 bases between them. The CDR3 length is 13 residues.

The CDR3 is CASSLGLTYEAFF. The CDR3, as DNA: TGCGCCAGCAGCTTGGGTCTAACGTATGAAGCTTTCTTT. The V gene is TRBV5-1, the J gene TRBJ1-1, with D unclear. The germline V gene has CDR1 SGHRS and CDR2 YFSETQ. V dropped 0 bases and J dropped 7 bases, with 10 bases sitting between them. CDR3 length equals 13 residues.

This clone was seen only a few times. A junction end diverges from the germline sequence, so it may reflect a read error. This chain joins TRBV4-3 and TRBJ2-2; 9 bases fit TRBD1. The germline CDR1 and CDR2 sequences are LGHNA and YSLEER. The CDR3 runs 17 residues. The CDR3 spells CASSQEEGTGLTGELFF. DNA for the CDR3: TGCGCCAGCAGTCAAGAGGAAGGGACAGGGCTCACCGGGGAGCTGTTTTTT.

A few counts support this clone. The V and J genes are TRBV4-2 and TRBJ2-5; unclear D gene. The germline gives CDR1 LGHNA, CDR2 YNFKEQ. The CDR3 length is 13 residues. The ends were cut back, 1 base at V and 5 bases at J, with 8 bases in the middle. Written as DNA, the CDR3 is TGTGCCAGCAGCCAAGCGGAAGCGGAGACCCAGTACTTC. The encoded protein is CASSQAEAETQYF.